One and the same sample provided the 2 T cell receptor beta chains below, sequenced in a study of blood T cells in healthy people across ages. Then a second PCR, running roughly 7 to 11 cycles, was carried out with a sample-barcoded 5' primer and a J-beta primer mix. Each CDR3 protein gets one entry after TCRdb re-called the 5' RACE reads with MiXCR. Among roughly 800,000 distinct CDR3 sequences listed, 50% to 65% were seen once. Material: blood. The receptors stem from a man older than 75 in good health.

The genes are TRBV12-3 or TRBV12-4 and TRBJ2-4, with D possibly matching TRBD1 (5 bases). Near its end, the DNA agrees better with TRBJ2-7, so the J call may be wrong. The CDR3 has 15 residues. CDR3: CASRLTVAGPGEQYF. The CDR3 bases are TGTGCCAGCAGATTAACGGTAGCAGGGCCAGGCGAGCAGTACTTC.

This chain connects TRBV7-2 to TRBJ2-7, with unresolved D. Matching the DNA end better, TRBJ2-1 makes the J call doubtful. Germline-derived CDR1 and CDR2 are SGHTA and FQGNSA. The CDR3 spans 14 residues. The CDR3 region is CASSLAGFLNEQFF. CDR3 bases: TGTGCCAGCAGCTTAGCAGGCTTTCTGAATGAGCAGTTCTTC.